This TCR beta chain derives from a study of blood T cell repertoires in COVID-19. Study as a whole: Researchers got acute and convalescent COVID-19 samples from the United States, Italy and Spain.

Trimming took 1 base from V and 5 from J, leaving 13 bases between them. Germline loops: CDR1 MRHNA, CDR2 SNTAGT. The CDR3 has 15 amino acids. Clones were read by immunoSEQ multiplex PCR, and TCRdb kept only the in-frame ones, dropping some. The repertoire holds roughly 250,000 clones, with roughly four fifths as singletons. This clonotype was obtained from a woman older than 75 with acute or convalescent COVID-19. The chain joins TRBV6-4 to TRBJ2-3; TRBD2 is a possible D gene (5 bases). Specimen: peripheral blood. The CDR3 loop is CASSDFGDRKDTQYF. The CDR3 DNA reads as TGTGCCAGCAGTGACTTCGGGGATCGAAAAGATACGCAGTATTTT.